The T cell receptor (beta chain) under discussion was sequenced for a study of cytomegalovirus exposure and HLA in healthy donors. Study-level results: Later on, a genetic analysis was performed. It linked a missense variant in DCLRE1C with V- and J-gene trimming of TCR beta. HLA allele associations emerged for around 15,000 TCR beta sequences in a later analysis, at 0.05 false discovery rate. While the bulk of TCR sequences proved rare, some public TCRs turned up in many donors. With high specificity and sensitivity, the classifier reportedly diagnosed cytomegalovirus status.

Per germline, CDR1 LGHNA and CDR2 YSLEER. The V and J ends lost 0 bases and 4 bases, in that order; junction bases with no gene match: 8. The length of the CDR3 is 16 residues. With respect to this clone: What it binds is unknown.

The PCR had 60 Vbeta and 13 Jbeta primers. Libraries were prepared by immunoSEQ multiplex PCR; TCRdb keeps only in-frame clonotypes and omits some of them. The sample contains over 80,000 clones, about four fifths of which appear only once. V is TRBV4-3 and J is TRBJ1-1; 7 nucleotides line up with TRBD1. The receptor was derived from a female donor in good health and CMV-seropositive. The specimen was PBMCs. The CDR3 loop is CASSQDLRAGGTEAFF. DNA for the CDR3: TGCGCCAGCAGCCAAGATCTAAGGGCAGGGGGCACTGAAGCTTTCTTT.